This T cell receptor beta chain is drawn from a study of Tregs in tolerant kidney transplant recipients. CD4+CD25+CD127- Tregs, CD4+CD25- non-Tregs, CD4 and CD8 cells were sorted. About this clone itself: Its matching antigen is unknown.

Clones were sequenced by immunoSEQ multiplex PCR, and TCRdb holds only the in-frame ones, with some missing. The sample includes hundreds of thousands of clones, around 82% of them seen just once. Trimming took 0 bases from V and 6 from J, leaving 14 bases between them. CDR1 is SGHDN and CDR2 is FVKESK in the germline V gene. The CDR3 is 16 residues long. Findings of the study overall: Biological reproducibility was not directly addressed in this study. Expanding Tregs on activated donor B cells appeared to best identify donor-specific TCRbeta clones.

Sample: CD4+ T cells from blood. The chain employs TRBV14 and TRBJ2-2; tentative D call: TRBD1 (7 bases). The receptor's source is a human donor in good health. The CDR3 DNA reads TGTGCCAGCAGCCAAGACGCAGGGGGACTTGCCGGGGAGCTGTTTTTT. Its protein is CASSQDAGGLAGELFF.